These T cell receptor beta chains were read from a single sample in a study of shared clonotypes between healthy human individuals. The assay was immunoSEQ multiplex PCR, and TCRdb's table has in-frame clones only and misses some. The table lists 2 million to 2.5 million clones, nearly 97% of them singletons. Material for sequencing was naive CD4+ T cells sorted from blood. The receptors originated from a man aged 18 to 29 in good health. CDR3s include the opening cysteine and the closing phenylalanine or tryptophan. Each record gives: clone size, CDR3 length, V gene, D gene, J gene, CDR3 DNA, CDR3 protein. The D gene is left open where the match is weak. The size of a clone is reported for some rows only, either as once, few or many, or as a class for expanded clones.

-	17	TRBV27	-	TRBJ1-6	TGTGCCAGCAGTCCCGAGAGACGGAGCTCCTATAATTCACCCCTCCACTTT	CASSPERRSSYNSPLHF
few	11	TRBV18	-	TRBJ1-1	TGTGCCAGCTCCCCCGGCACTGAAGCTTTCTTT	CASSPGTEAFF
-	16	TRBV4-1	-	TRBJ1-6	TGCGCCAGCAGCCCCTCCCACGGGCAGGGAAACTCACCCCTCCACTTT	CASSPSHGQGNSPLHF
-	15	TRBV9	TRBD2	TRBJ2-5	TGTGCCAGCAGCCGCGGACTAGGGTTATCAGAGACCCAGTACTTC	CASSRGLGLSETQYF
-	12	TRBV5-1	-	TRBJ2-3	TGCGCCAGCAAACATCAGAGAGATACGCAGTATTTT	CASKHQRDTQYF
-	13	TRBV6-1	-	TRBJ1-5	TGTGCCAGCAGTGTAGGGGTCAATCAGCCCCAGCATTTT	CASSVGVNQPQHF
-	17	TRBV15	TRBD1	TRBJ2-2	TGTGCCACCAGCAGAGATGCGTCCAGGGGGCAGGCCGGGGAGCTGTTTTTT	CATSRDASRGQAGELFF
-	14	TRBV4-3	-	TRBJ1-1	TGCGCCAGCAGCCAAGAAACGGGAGGGTTTGAAGCTTTCTTT	CASSQETGGFEAFF
-	12	TRBV5-4	-	TRBJ2-7	TGTGCCAGCCCAGGGCCCCTCTACGAGCAGTACTTC	CASPGPLYEQYF
-	13	TRBV11-2	TRBD2	TRBJ2-7	TGTGCCAGCAGCCCGGGACTAAGCTACGAGCAGTACTTC	CASSPGLSYEQYF
-	16	TRBV18	-	TRBJ1-2	TGTGCCAGCTCACCATCCGGACCTGATATTAACTATGGCTACACCTTC	CASSPSGPDINYGYTF
-	15	TRBV4-3	-	TRBJ1-2	TGCGCCAGCAGCCAAGATCGTCAGGGACATGGTGGCTACACCTTC	CASSQDRQGHGGYTF
once	21	TRBV4-2	TRBD2	TRBJ2-4	TGTGCCAGCAGCCAAGATCGCGGACTAGCGGGCGGGAAGCTAGCCAAAAACATTCAGTACTTC	CASSQDRGLAGGKLAKNIQYF
-	14	TRBV2	-	TRBJ2-3	TGTGCCAGCAAGTCGAGTAGCAGCACAGATACGCAGTATTTT	CASKSSSSTDTQYF
-	17	TRBV5-1	TRBD1	TRBJ2-6	TGCGCCAGCAGCTCGTCCCGGGACAGGGCTGGGGCCAACGTCCTGACTTTC	CASSSSRDRAGANVLTF
once	16	TRBV15	TRBD1	TRBJ2-7	TGTGCCACCAGCAGTAACCCGGACAGGGCGGCCTACGAGCAGTACTTC	CATSSNPDRAAYEQYF
-	15	TRBV7-9	TRBD2	TRBJ2-3	TGTGCCAGCAGCTTAACGACTAGCGGGGGTACGAGCGGGTATTTT	CASSLTTSGGTSGYF
-	14	TRBV28	-	TRBJ2-5	TGTGCCAGCACCCGGAGGGGGGGATTGGGGACCCAGTACTTC	CASTRRGGLGTQYF
-	13	TRBV29-1	-	TRBJ2-5	TGCATCATTATTCCCCCGGGCCAAGAGACCCAGTACTTC	CIIIPPGQETQYF
-	13	TRBV10-3	TRBD1	TRBJ2-7	TGTGCCATCAGTGAGTCGACTCGGACAGGCCAGTACTTC	CAISESTRTGQYF
once	14	TRBV10-3	-	TRBJ2-3	TGTGCCATCACGGACAAGCTAAGCACAGATACGCAGTATTTT	CAITDKLSTDTQYF
-	14	TRBV4-2	TRBD1	TRBJ1-1	TGTGCCAGCAGCCAGACAGGGGATAGGACTGAAGCTTTCTTT	CASSQTGDRTEAFF
-	15	TRBV6-5	-	TRBJ1-2	TGTGCCAGCAGTTCCAGGGTTATTAAGCGAGATGGCTACACCTTC	CASSSRVIKRDGYTF
-	16	TRBV6-6	TRBD2	TRBJ2-3	TGTGCCAGCAGTTCGAGACTAGCGGGAGGTACAGATACGCAGTATTTT	CASSSRLAGGTDTQYF
-	15	TRBV5-1	-	TRBJ2-5	TGCGCCAGCAGCTTGAACGGACAGATCCAAGAGACCCAGTACTTC	CASSLNGQIQETQYF
-	14	TRBV19	-	TRBJ1-5	TGTGCCAGTAGTATAGGACAGGTCAATCAGCCCCAGCATTTT	CASSIGQVNQPQHF
-	13	TRBV5-1	TRBD1	TRBJ1-2	TGCGCCAGCAGCACCGGGACAGGGGTTGGCTACACCTTC	CASSTGTGVGYTF
-	14	TRBV6-6	-	TRBJ2-7	TGTGCCAGCAGCCTAACTTCACAGGGTGGCGAGCAGTACTTC	CASSLTSQGGEQYF
-	17	TRBV10-1	TRBD2	TRBJ2-1	TGCGCCAGCAGTGATGATAGCGGGGGGGCCGTGTACAATGAGCAGTTCTTC	CASSDDSGGAVYNEQFF
once	15	TRBV18	-	TRBJ2-7	TGTGCCAGCTCGGATCGCAGGGGCCCTACCTACGAGCAGTACTTC	CASSDRRGPTYEQYF
-	15	TRBV11-2	-	TRBJ1-1	TGTGCCAGCAGCTTAGTGTCAGGGATGAACACTGAAGCTTTCTTT	CASSLVSGMNTEAFF
-	16	TRBV27	TRBD1	TRBJ1-4	TGTGCCAGCAGTTCAGGGGGCAGGTTAACTAATGAAAAACTGTTTTTT	CASSSGGRLTNEKLFF
-	13	TRBV18	-	TRBJ2-5	TGTGCCAGCTCACTGACAGAGTCAAAGACCCAGTACTTC	CASSLTESKTQYF
-	13	TRBV7-9	-	TRBJ1-1	TGTGCCAGCAGCTTAGATTTGGGGACTGAAGCTTTCTTT	CASSLDLGTEAFF
once	14	TRBV18	-	TRBJ1-6	TGTGCCAGCTCACCAGCGGCGCCTGGTTCACCCCTCCACTTT	CASSPAAPGSPLHF
-	14	TRBV5-4	-	TRBJ1-4	TGTGCCAGCAGCTTATCGGGGGGAGGCGAAAAACTGTTTTTT	CASSLSGGGEKLFF
-	11	TRBV28	-	TRBJ2-7	TGTGCCGGTGGGTACGGCTACGAGCAGTACTTC	CAGGYGYEQYF
-	15	TRBV25-1	-	TRBJ2-6	TGTGCCAGCAGTTCAGGGGTTGCGGGGGCCAACGTCCTGACTTTC	CASSSGVAGANVLTF
-	15	TRBV10-3	-	TRBJ2-1	TGTGCCATCAGTGAGTTTACCGCCCCAGGAGATGAGCAGTTCTTC	CAISEFTAPGDEQFF
-	15	TRBV5-4	TRBD1	TRBJ2-7	TGTGCCAGCAGCAAAACAGGGGTCGGGGCTTACGAGCAGTACTTC	CASSKTGVGAYEQYF
-	15	TRBV7-2	-	TRBJ2-2	TGTGCCAGCAGCTTAGAGCCAGCCCCCACCGGGGAGCTGTTTTTT	CASSLEPAPTGELFF
-	14	TRBV6-5	TRBD1	TRBJ1-2	TGTGCCAGCAGCCGCGGGACAGGGTATTATGGCTACACCTTC	CASSRGTGYYGYTF
few	13	TRBV6-5	-	TRBJ1-5	TGTGCCAGCGCGATCAGACGTAGTCAGCCCCAGCATTTT	CASAIRRSQPQHF
-	19	TRBV5-5	TRBD2	TRBJ2-5	TGTGCCAGCAGCCTCCGGACAGCGACAGGGACTAGCGGGAGTGAGACCCAGTACTTC	CASSLRTATGTSGSETQYF
-	15	TRBV25-1	-	TRBJ2-6	TGTGCCAGCAGTGCTGACGGCTCTGGGGCCAACGTCCTGACTTTC	CASSADGSGANVLTF
few	15	TRBV4-1	-	TRBJ1-1	TGCGCCAGCAGCCAAGATCGGAATACGAACACTGAAGCTTTCTTT	CASSQDRNTNTEAFF
-	14	TRBV6-4	TRBD2	TRBJ2-1	TGTGCCAGCAGGGCCACGGGGGGAAACAATGAGCAGTTCTTC	CASRATGGNNEQFF
-	15	TRBV6-6	-	TRBJ2-3	TGTGCCAGCAGTTCCGGGACCGAGCAAGTCGATACGCAGTATTTT	CASSSGTEQVDTQYF
-	13	TRBV28	-	TRBJ2-7	TGTGCCAGCACGTTACAGCTGGCCTACGAGCAGTACTTC	CASTLQLAYEQYF
-	14	TRBV5-5	TRBD1	TRBJ2-5	TGTGCCAGCAGCTCGGGACAGGGCAGGGAGACCCAGTACTTC	CASSSGQGRETQYF
-	16	TRBV5-1	TRBD1	TRBJ2-5	TGCGCCAGCAGCTTGGCAGGGACAGGCAACCAAGAGACCCAGTACTTC	CASSLAGTGNQETQYF
once	15	TRBV5-8	TRBD1	TRBJ2-1	TGTGCCAGCGTGACAGGGGGCGCTCCTTACAATGAGCAGTTCTTC	CASVTGGAPYNEQFF
-	14	TRBV6-6	TRBD2	TRBJ2-7	TGTGCCAGCACCCAGACTAGCGGGGGCTACGAGCAGTACTTC	CASTQTSGGYEQYF
-	15	TRBV6-5	TRBD1	TRBJ2-7	TGTGCCAGCAGACTCGACTCCGGACAGGGCTCCGAGCAGTACTTC	CASRLDSGQGSEQYF
-	13	TRBV28	TRBD1	TRBJ1-4	TGTGCCAGCAGTCTTGGACAGGACCGTAAACTGTTTTTT	CASSLGQDRKLFF
once	14	TRBV11-2	TRBD1	TRBJ2-7	TGTGCCAGCAGCCGGACAGGGGGCGGGTACGAGCAGTACTTC	CASSRTGGGYEQYF
-	14	TRBV5-6	TRBD1	TRBJ1-5	TGTGCCAGCAGCTTTACAGGGGGCGGGCAGCCCCAGCATTTT	CASSFTGGGQPQHF
-	15	TRBV13	TRBD2	TRBJ2-7	TGTGCCAGCAGGCAACGGGGGACTACATCCTACGAGCAGTACTTC	CASRQRGTTSYEQYF
-	15	TRBV28	TRBD1	TRBJ1-5	TGTGCCACCTCTCTGGACAGGGTTCTTGGTCAGCCCCAGCATTTT	CATSLDRVLGQPQHF